This entry lists 23 T cell receptor beta chains sequenced from one sample in a study of cytomegalovirus exposure and HLA in healthy donors. Only in-frame clones appear in the TCRdb table, and some are missing; sequencing was by immunoSEQ multiplex PCR. The data contain 71,000 or so clones, approximately 94% of them seen just once; the ten biggest clones take up about 1.5%. The source material was PBMCs. The source is a man younger than 30 in good health and CMV-seropositive.

The CDR3 DNA reads as TGTGCCAGCAGCTTAAGGAGGGAGGGAGGGTCCCAAGAGACCCAGTACTTC. Translation: CASSLRREGGSQETQYF. The chain employs TRBV7-2 and TRBJ2-5; 7 nucleotides match TRBD2. V trimming: 2 bases; J trimming: 1 base; junction bases outside the gene matches: 10. Germline V gene lookup returns CDR1 SGHTA and CDR2 FQGNSA. This CDR3 is 17 amino acids long.

This clone showed up just once. This chain connects TRBV13 to TRBJ2-3, with 11 bases aligning to TRBD2. Germline CDR1 PRHDT, CDR2 FYEKMQ (reference sequence). The CDR3 extends over 16 amino acids. J was trimmed by 5 bases and V by 2 bases; bases with no gene match: 6. CDR3 nucleotides: TGTGCCAGCAGCTTATTTAGCGGGAGGGCCAAAGATACGCAGTATTTT. As protein: CASSLFSGRAKDTQYF.

Only one count was recorded for this clone. J is TRBJ2-4 and V is TRBV2; D might be TRBD2 (6 bases). CDR1 and CDR2 from the germline V gene are SNHLY and FYNNEI. This CDR3 contains 14 residues. With 6 bases removed from V and 6 bases from J, the gap between germline ends came to 15 bases. The CDR3 DNA reads TGTGCCAGCAGGGTTGTAGCGGCTACAAACATTCAGTACTTC. It codes for CASRVVAATNIQYF.

The chain uses TRBV19 and TRBJ2-6; no firm D call. Germline CDR1 reads LNHDA; CDR2 reads SQIVND (reference sequence). The CDR3 consists of 14 residues. V lost 5 bases and J 8 bases, leaving 13 bases between the germline ends. CDR3 protein: CASSVNTEPNVLTF. CDR3 DNA sequence: TGTGCCAGTAGTGTTAACACAGAGCCCAACGTCCTGACTTTC.

This sequence joins TRBV27 and TRBJ1-2; 8 bases are shared with TRBD1. The CDR3 has 13 amino acids. V lost 5 bases to trimming and J lost 8 bases; unmatched junction nucleotides: 7. Germline values: CDR1 MNHEY, CDR2 SMNVEV (reference sequence). The CDR3 sequence is CASSLRTGRGYTF. The CDR3 coding sequence is TGTGCCAGCAGTCTCCGGACAGGGAGAGGCTACACCTTC.

The rearrangement uses TRBV28 and TRBJ1-3; tentatively, D is TRBD1 (5 bases). The CDR3 is made up of 15 amino acids. With 2 bases removed from V and 1 base from J, the gap between germline ends came to 9 bases. Germline V CDR1 and CDR2: MDHEN, SYDVKM. The DNA for the CDR3 is TGTGCCAGCAGTTTACAGGGTCGATCTGGAAACACCATATATTTT. It encodes CASSLQGRSGNTIYF.

The genes are TRBV30 and TRBJ1-1, with D maybe TRBD1 (5 bases). V lost 4 bases, J lost 1 base, and 19 bases lay in between. Germline V gene lookup returns CDR1 GTSNPN and CDR2 SVGIG (reference sequence). This CDR3 has 16 residues. CDR3 DNA sequence: TGTGCCTGGACCCCTAGGGGAAGGGGCAGGAACACTGAAGCTTTCTTT. This codes for CAWTPRGRGRNTEAFF.

The chain combines TRBV7-6 with TRBJ2-3; 9 bases map to TRBD2. This CDR3 region has 15 residues. J lost 0 bases, V lost 3 bases, and 1 base had no gene match. From germline, CDR1 is SGHVS and CDR2 FNYEAQ. The CDR3 DNA reads as TGTGCCAGCAGCTTGCTAGCGGGGAGCACAGATACGCAGTATTTT. It encodes CASSLLAGSTDTQYF.

This clone was detected only once. The rearrangement joins TRBV4-1 to TRBJ2-1; D perhaps matches TRBD2 (7 bases). Germline V gene data show CDR1 as MGHRA and CDR2 as YSYEKL. The CDR3 covers 15 residues. Between the trimmed V and J ends, which lost 1 base and 7 bases, there was a span of 14 bases. The CDR3 sequence is CASSQVPAGANEQFF. The DNA for the CDR3 is TGCGCCAGCAGCCAAGTTCCGGCGGGGGCGAATGAGCAGTTCTTC.

The chain recombines TRBV9 with TRBJ2-1, with D possibly TRBD2 on 6 matching bases. Trimming cost V 0 bases and J 2 bases, with 12 bases left between them. The CDR3 loop spans 16 amino acids. Per germline, CDR1 SGDLS and CDR2 YYNGEE. CDR3 sequence (DNA): TGTGCCAGCAGCGTAGATCCGGGCGGGGCCTACAATGAGCAGTTCTTC. This gives the protein CASSVDPGGAYNEQFF.

This chain connects TRBV7-9 to TRBJ2-7; 7 bases align to TRBD2. CDR1 SEHNR and CDR2 FQNEAQ come from the germline V gene (reference sequence). V shed 1 base and J 6 bases; nucleotides not matched to a gene: 6. The CDR3 consists of 14 residues. This CDR3 reads CASSLDPAGLEQYF. DNA of the CDR3: TGTGCCAGCAGCTTAGATCCAGCGGGACTCGAGCAGTACTTC.

The chain uses TRBV28 and TRBJ2-1; 9 positions match TRBD2. J was trimmed by 6 bases and V by 3 bases; bases with no gene match: 6. Per germline, CDR1 MDHEN and CDR2 SYDVKM. The CDR3 length is 15 residues. CDR3 nucleotides: TGTGCCAGCAGTTTGGGGATAGCGGGAGTCAATGAGCAGTTCTTC. It encodes CASSLGIAGVNEQFF.

The chain recombines TRBV7-9 with TRBJ1-1, with a possible D match to TRBD1 (6 bases). The V gene's germline CDR1 is SEHNR and CDR2 FQNEAQ (reference sequence). The CDR3 covers 15 residues. V lost 2 bases and J 1 base, leaving 11 bases between the germline ends. The CDR3 sequence: CASSLYADRNTEAFF. The CDR3, as DNA: TGTGCCAGCAGCTTATACGCGGACAGGAACACTGAAGCTTTCTTT.

In its sample, this clone was seen once. The chain has TRBV5-4 and TRBJ2-5; D unresolved. CDR1 and CDR2 (germline): SGHNT, YYREEE (reference sequence). With 3 bases removed from V and 5 bases from J, the gap between germline ends came to 14 bases. The CDR3 sequence is 14 residues long. This chain's CDR3 is CASSSGSNDETQYF. CDR3 DNA: TGTGCCAGCAGCTCCGGGTCCAATGACGAGACCCAGTACTTC.

The chain is built from TRBV14 and TRBJ2-1; maybe TRBD2 (7 bases). CDR3 size: 14 residues. V gave up 4 bases and J gave up 12 bases, with 19 bases separating them. Germline values: CDR1 SGHDN, CDR2 FVKESK. The CDR3 coding sequence is TGTGCCAGCAGCCCCCCAACCGGGGGGCGGGGGCAGTTCTTC. The encoded protein is CASSPPTGGRGQFF.

V and J are TRBV5-1 and TRBJ2-1, with 15 bases that match TRBD2. The CDR3 length is 19 residues. Per germline, CDR1 SGHRS and CDR2 YFSETQ. V gave up 4 bases and J gave up 4 bases; unmatched junction bases: 12. CDR3 DNA: TGCGCCAGCAGCCCTGGACTAGCGGGAGGGCCCTATCATTACAATGAGCAGTTCTTC. This translates into CASSPGLAGGPYHYNEQFF. Together with reference TRBV5-1 and TRBJ2-1, the CDR3 gives the full variable domain: KAGVTQTPRYLIKTRGQQVTLSCSPISGHRSVSWYQQTPGQGLQFLFEYFSETQRNKGNFPGRFSGRQFSNSRSEMNVSTLELGDSALYLCASSPGLAGGPYHYNEQFFGPGTRLTVL.

The rearrangement links TRBV6-5 to TRBJ2-7, with D perhaps TRBD1 (6 bases). CDR3 size: 14 residues. V was cut by 6 bases and J by 3 bases, with 15 bases left in between. Germline V gene lookup returns CDR1 MNHEY and CDR2 SVGAGI. The DNA of the CDR3 is TGTGCCAGCAGCTACATACAGGGCTACTACGAGCAGTACTTC. The encoded protein is CASSYIQGYYEQYF.

The CDR3 is CASSLGDRVQPQHF. The CDR3 DNA reads as TGTGCCAGCAGCTTGGGGGACAGGGTACAGCCCCAGCATTTT. V is TRBV7-9 and J is TRBJ1-5; TRBD1 matches 9 bases. This CDR3 is 14 amino acids long. V was clipped by 3 bases and J by 7 bases; unmatched bases: 4. Germline CDR1 is SEHNR and CDR2 is FQNEAQ (reference sequence).

This chain joins TRBV4-1 and TRBJ2-7; TRBD1 might be the D (6 bases). The V and J ends lost 0 bases and 5 bases respectively, with 8 bases between them. This CDR3 region has 13 residues. Germline V gene sequence: CDR1 MGHRA, CDR2 YSYEKL. CDR3 region: CASSQEAGDEQYF. DNA for the CDR3: TGCGCCAGCAGCCAAGAGGCAGGGGACGAGCAGTACTTC.

This chain joins TRBV9 and TRBJ2-1; 15 positions agree with TRBD2. Germline-derived CDR1 and CDR2 are SGDLS and YYNGEE. The J segment lost 0 bases and the V segment lost 4 bases, leaving 8 bases of the junction unmatched. The CDR3 is 19 amino acids. CDR3 residues: CASSLGTSGGLSSYNEQFF. CDR3 DNA sequence: TGTGCCAGCAGCCTTGGGACTAGCGGGGGGTTGAGCTCCTACAATGAGCAGTTCTTC. The variable domain in full, with the rest retrieved from reference TRBV9 and TRBJ2-1, is DSGVTQTPKHLITATGQRVTLRCSPRSGDLSVYWYQQSLDQGLQFLIQYYNGEERAKGNILERFSAQQFPDLHSELNLSSLELGDSALYFCASSLGTSGGLSSYNEQFFGPGTRLTVL.

The chain joins TRBV5-1 to TRBJ2-4; D perhaps matches TRBD1 (5 bases). Germline V gene lookup returns CDR1 SGHRS and CDR2 YFSETQ. Trimming took 3 bases from V and 0 from J, leaving 13 bases between them. The length of the CDR3 is 16 residues. The CDR3 loop is CASSYTGRLAKNIQYF. CDR3 DNA sequence: TGCGCCAGCAGCTACACAGGTCGACTAGCCAAAAACATTCAGTACTTC.

This clone was counted once. The CDR3 DNA is TGTGCCAGCAGTCCCTCCTTTGTGCAGTACTTC. Its translation: CASSPSFVQYF. The chain is built from TRBV7-9 and TRBJ2-7; D remains unclear. There are 11 residues in the CDR3. Trimming stripped 6 bases from V and 9 bases from J, with 12 bases between. Germline lookup yields CDR1 SEHNR and CDR2 FQNEAQ (reference sequence).

The chain recombines TRBV28 with TRBJ1-2; TRBD1 agrees at 8 bases. From germline, CDR1 is MDHEN and CDR2 SYDVKM. The CDR3 totals 13 residues. Germline trimming cut 3 bases from V and 4 bases from J; bases unmatched to any gene: 1. CDR3 coding DNA: TGTGCCAGCAGTTTCGACAGGGGCTATGGCTACACCTTC. Translated, it gives CASSFDRGYGYTF.